This entry lists 32 T cell receptor beta chains sequenced from one sample in a study of blood T cells in healthy people across ages. A second PCR, run for about 7 to 11 cycles, used a sample-barcoded 5' primer plus a J-beta primer mix. TCRdb ran MiXCR on the 5' RACE reads and lists one entry per CDR3 protein. The sample lists about 800,000 distinct CDR3 sequences, 20% to 25% seen once, with under 4.5% in the top ten. The sample was also reused in another study, on T cells of mothers and their children.

Specimen: blood. Source of these receptors: a boy younger than 18 in good health.

Note on this clonotype: The junction departs from the called germline gene at one end, perhaps through a read error. This chain connects TRBV19 to TRBJ2-7; D gene uncertain. CDR1 LNHDA and CDR2 SQIVND come from the germline V gene (reference sequence). The CDR3 runs 13 residues. CDR3 nucleotides: TGTGCCAGTAGTATGGGCCGGAACTACGAGCAGCACTTC. Encoded protein: CASSMGRNYEQHF.

This clonotype was counted only a few times. V gene TRBV7-9 combines with J gene TRBJ2-3; 14 bases line up with TRBD2. Germline lookup yields CDR1 SEHNR and CDR2 FQNEAQ (reference sequence). Germline trimming cut 3 bases from V and 3 bases from J; bases unmatched to any gene: 5. CDR3 length: 17 residues. This CDR3 reads CASSFGTSGSSTDTQYF. CDR3 coding DNA: TGTGCCAGCAGCTTCGGGACTAGCGGGAGTAGTACAGATACGCAGTATTTT. Combining the CDR3 with reference TRBV7-9 and TRBJ2-3 gives the whole variable domain DTGVSQNPRHKITKRGQNVTFRCDPISEHNRLYWYRQTLGQGPEFLTYFQNEAQLEKSRLLSDRFSAERPKGSFSTLEIQRTEQGDSAMYLCASSFGTSGSSTDTQYFGPGTRLTVL.

This clonotype was seen more than once but under ten times. The rearrangement joins TRBV7-2 to TRBJ1-1; 7 bases agree with TRBD1. The CDR3 has 15 amino acids. Germline trimming cut 0 bases from V and 5 bases from J; bases unmatched to any gene: 6. CDR1 is SGHTA, CDR2 FQGNSA, per germline. The CDR3 DNA reads TGTGCCAGCAGCTTAGCCCCCAGGGGGAGGACTGAAGCTTTCTTT. Its translation: CASSLAPRGRTEAFF.

The rearrangement joins TRBV15 to TRBJ1-5; tentatively, D is TRBD1 (5 bases). In germline, CDR1 is LNHNV, CDR2 YYDKDF (reference sequence). V was clipped by 1 base and J by 7 bases, with 8 bases between them. This CDR3 region has 13 residues. CDR3 residues: CATSRGQPQPQHF. DNA of the CDR3: TGTGCCACCAGCAGAGGACAGCCGCAGCCCCAGCATTTT.

The J gene is TRBJ2-1, the V gene TRBV19, with 8 positions matching TRBD2. The CDR3 length is 16 residues. Germline V CDR1 and CDR2: LNHDA, SQIVND (reference sequence). Losses at the gene ends were 3 bases for V and 1 base for J; bases not matched to a gene: 5. CDR3 DNA: TGTGCCAGTAGTATCACCGGGACTAGATCCTACAATGAGCAGTTCTTC. As protein: CASSITGTRSYNEQFF.

This clonotype was seen more than once but under ten times. The chain uses TRBV24-1 and TRBJ2-3; D perhaps matches TRBD1 (5 bases). CDR3 length: 12 residues. Germline CDR1 reads KGHDR; CDR2 reads SFDVKD. The V gene lost 3 bases and the J gene lost 10 bases, with 10 bases spanning the gap. This chain's CDR3 is CATSDGAAAQYF. In DNA, the CDR3 is TGTGCCACCAGTGATGGGGCCGCCGCGCAGTATTTT.

This clonotype came up a few times. The chain joins TRBV4-3 to TRBJ2-6, with D maybe TRBD2 (6 bases). The germline V gene encodes CDR1 LGHNA and CDR2 YSLEER. Trimming took off 4 bases at V and 0 bases at J, with 13 bases between the two ends. The CDR3 extends over 17 amino acids. The CDR3 nucleotides read TGCGCCAGCAGCCCGGGAGTTAAGGGCTCTGGGGCCAACGTCCTGACTTTC. Amino acids: CASSPGVKGSGANVLTF.

This chain connects TRBV7-9 to TRBJ2-1, with 14 positions matching TRBD2. This CDR3 is 16 amino acids long. From germline, CDR1 is SEHNR and CDR2 FQNEAQ (reference sequence). The trim removed 5 bases at V and 5 bases at J, leaving 5 bases unmatched. CDR3 residues: CASSTGGLAGDNEQFF. CDR3 coding DNA: TGTGCCAGCAGCACCGGGGGACTAGCGGGGGACAATGAGCAGTTCTTC.

This clonotype was seen only a few times. This chain joins TRBV7-9 and TRBJ2-3, with 10 bases matching TRBD2. The CDR3 loop spans 16 amino acids. J lost 0 bases, V lost 3 bases, and 3 bases had no gene match. Germline values: CDR1 SEHNR, CDR2 FQNEAQ (reference sequence). The CDR3 sequence: CASSFSGGSSTDTQYF. CDR3 DNA sequence: TGTGCCAGCAGCTTTAGCGGGGGGTCCAGCACAGATACGCAGTATTTT.

The rearrangement joins TRBV10-3 to TRBJ2-1; 8 bases map to TRBD2. Germline trimming cut 0 bases from V and 7 bases from J; bases unmatched to any gene: 5. The CDR3 has 15 residues. Looked up from germline, CDR1 is ENHRY and CDR2 is SYGVKD. The CDR3, as DNA: TGTGCCATCAGTGAGTCGATTTCGGGGGGGAATGAGCAGTTCTTC. Translated: CAISESISGGNEQFF.

The table lists this clonotype with a few counts. The CDR3 DNA reads TGTGCCAGCAGTACCTACCGGGGGACAGGGGGGGTCTACGAGCAGTACTTC. Amino acids: CASSTYRGTGGVYEQYF. The V gene is TRBV6-9, the J gene TRBJ2-7; 11 bases fit TRBD1. With V trimmed by 5 bases and J by 3 bases, 12 bases remained unmatched. CDR3 length equals 17 residues. The V gene's germline CDR1 is MNHGY and CDR2 SVAAGI.

This sequence joins TRBV6-6 and TRBJ2-7; possibly TRBD1 for D (5 bases). The CDR3 consists of 13 residues. Germline CDR1 reads MNHNY; CDR2 reads SVGAGI (reference sequence). V lost 2 bases and J 4 bases, leaving 9 bases between the germline ends. The CDR3 nucleotides read TGTGCCAGCAGTTACGATCAGGGTTACGAGCAGTACTTC. It specifies CASSYDQGYEQYF.

This clonotype has only a few counts. The final CDR3 position lacks the conserved phenylalanine or tryptophan, pointing to a likely read error. The rearrangement uses TRBV29-1 and TRBJ2-4, with D possibly matching TRBD2 (6 bases). Germline CDR1 SQVTM, CDR2 ANQGSEA. V was cut by 7 bases and J by 1 base, with 29 bases left in between. This CDR3 is 19 amino acids long. CDR3 DNA: TGCAGCGCGGCCGATCTCCGGGACCCGACGGCGGGGGCCAAAAACATTCAGTACCTC. Translation: CSAADLRDPTAGAKNIQYL.

Concerning this clonotype: The germline gene is not matched at one end of the junction; a read error may be the cause. The chain links TRBV28 to TRBJ2-5, with a weak D call TRBD1 (5 bases). CDR3 length: 12 amino acids. Germline CDR1 reads MDHEN; CDR2 reads SYDVKM. The CDR3 loop is CAGRAGEVTQYF. The CDR3 DNA reads TGTGCCGGCAGGGCCGGTGAAGTGACCCAGTACTTC.

The V and J genes are TRBV5-8 and TRBJ2-5; 12 bases fit TRBD2. The DNA end is a closer match to TRBJ2-1, so the J assignment may be wrong. Germline V gives CDR1 SGHTS, CDR2 YDEGEE. The CDR3 has 16 amino acids. The CDR3 sequence: CASRWTTGTSGNEQFF. CDR3 sequence (DNA): TGTGCCAGCAGATGGACTACCGGGACTAGCGGGAATGAGCAGTTCTTC.

This clonotype has only a few counts. The chain carries TRBV10-3 and TRBJ1-5; a possible D gene is TRBD1 (6 bases). The germline V gene has CDR1 ENHRY and CDR2 SYGVKD. V lost 3 bases and J lost 2, with 11 bases in between. CDR3 size: 15 residues. CDR3 bases: TGTGCCATCAGTGATCAGGGGAACGGCAATCAGCCCCAGCATTTT. Amino acid sequence: CAISDQGNGNQPQHF.

This clonotype was detected ten times or more. The V gene is TRBV6-6, the J gene TRBJ1-1; D is possibly TRBD1 (6 bases). The germline CDR1 and CDR2 sequences are MNHNY and SVGAGI (reference sequence). The CDR3 has 12 amino acids. Trimming took 2 bases from V and 6 from J, leaving 7 bases between them. The CDR3 sequence: CASSYGGSEAFF. The DNA of the CDR3 is TGTGCCAGCAGTTACGGGGGCTCTGAAGCTTTCTTT.

The chain links TRBV25-1 to TRBJ2-5, with TRBD1 identical over 7 bases. The J call may be wrong; the DNA end is better matched by TRBJ2-7. The CDR3 is made up of 14 amino acids. The germline V gene encodes CDR1 MGHDK and CDR2 SYGVNS. CDR3 bases: TGTGCCAGCAGCGCCGACAGGGCTCCCTACGAGCAGTACTTC. Translating it yields CASSADRAPYEQYF.

This clonotype came up a few times. The chain recombines TRBV5-1 with TRBJ2-4; no clear D gene. This CDR3 contains 14 residues. V lost 2 bases to trimming and J lost 6 bases, with 12 bases between them. Per the germline V gene, CDR1 is SGHRS and CDR2 is YFSETQ. The DNA for the CDR3 is TGCGCCAGCAGCTTTGGTAACCGACCAAACATTCAGTACTTC. Translated: CASSFGNRPNIQYF.

Only a few counts were recorded for this clonotype. The chain joins TRBV12-5 to TRBJ2-3; 9 bases are shared with TRBD1. This CDR3 is 16 amino acids long. CDR1 LGHNT and CDR2 FRNRAP come from the germline V gene. V lost 1 base, J lost 3 bases, and 5 bases stayed unmatched. The CDR3 is CASGLDPGQGTDTQYF. The CDR3 DNA reads as TGTGCTAGTGGTTTGGATCCGGGACAGGGAACAGATACGCAGTATTTT.

This clonotype came up a few times. The chain joins TRBV4-3 to TRBJ1-4; D is unresolved. The CDR3 covers 13 residues. CDR1 and CDR2 from the germline V gene are LGHNA and YSLEER. V dropped 0 bases and J dropped 8 bases, with 7 bases sitting between them. CDR3 protein: CASSQDFGEKLFF. CDR3 coding DNA: TGCGCCAGCAGCCAAGATTTTGGGGAAAAACTGTTTTTT.

The chain combines TRBV12-3 or TRBV12-4 with TRBJ2-4; 8 bases line up with TRBD1. The CDR3 spans 15 residues. The trim removed 5 bases at V and 8 bases at J, leaving 11 bases unmatched. In DNA, the CDR3 is TGTGCCAGCAGTACACTCTCAGGGGGCCAGGACATTCAGTACTTC. This encodes CASSTLSGGQDIQYF.

The gene calls are TRBV18 and TRBJ1-1; TRBD1 is a possible D gene (5 bases). The V end lost 4 bases, the J end lost 0 bases, and 12 bases lay between the germline ends. The CDR3 consists of 15 residues. CDR1 and CDR2 from the germline V gene are KGHSH and LQKENI. CDR3 DNA: TGTGCCAGCTCACTGGGGACGGGGCTGAACACTGAAGCTTTCTTT. This sequence encodes CASSLGTGLNTEAFF.

The sample holds a few counts of this clonotype. The chain combines TRBV20-1 with TRBJ1-2; tentative D call: TRBD1 (6 bases). In germline, CDR1 is DFQATT, CDR2 SNEGSKA (reference sequence). The V end was cut by 4 bases, the J end by 0 bases, with 12 bases between. This CDR3 is 14 amino acids long. The CDR3 nucleotides read TGCAGTGCTACACAGGGAGCGACTAACTATGGCTACACCTTC. Translated: CSATQGATNYGYTF.

The chain links TRBV18 to TRBJ2-1, with 7 nucleotides matching TRBD1. The J call is doubtful: the DNA matches TRBJ2-5 better. Germline V lookup: CDR1 KGHSH, CDR2 LQKENI. CDR3 length: 14 amino acids. The CDR3 bases are TGTGCCAGCTCACAACAGGGGCTCCAGGAGACCCAGTACTTC. Protein product: CASSQQGLQETQYF.

The chain links TRBV5-1 to TRBJ1-3, with D tentatively TRBD1 (5 bases). This CDR3 is built from 19 residues. V dropped 4 bases and J dropped 0 bases, with 23 bases sitting between them. Germline CDR1 is SGHRS and CDR2 is YFSETQ. CDR3 nucleotides: TGCGCCAGCAGCCCCCAGGGCGGGACCTACGTTCTCTCTGGAAACACCATATATTTT. Translation: CASSPQGGTYVLSGNTIYF.

CDR3 nucleotides: TGCGCCAGCACAGGGGTTAGCACAGATACGCAGTATTTT. Its translation: CASTGVSTDTQYF. The chain is built from TRBV5-1 and TRBJ2-3; weak D call: TRBD1 (6 bases). Per the germline V gene, CDR1 is SGHRS and CDR2 is YFSETQ. The CDR3 has 13 amino acids. V lost 6 bases, J lost 0 bases, and 8 bases lay in between. The variable domain in full, completed from reference TRBV5-1 and TRBJ2-3, reads KAGVTQTPRYLIKTRGQQVTLSCSPISGHRSVSWYQQTPGQGLQFLFEYFSETQRNKGNFPGRFSGRQFSNSRSEMNVSTLELGDSALYLCASTGVSTDTQYFGPGTRLTVL.

This clonotype has only a few counts. This chain joins TRBV28 and TRBJ1-2, with TRBD1 as a possible D gene (6 bases). The CDR3 is 12 amino acids. Germline V gene data show CDR1 as MDHEN and CDR2 as SYDVKM. V was trimmed by 9 bases and J by 4 bases, leaving 12 bases between them. CDR3 amino acids: CASNRGGYGYTF. In DNA form, the CDR3 reads TGTGCCAGTAATAGAGGGGGCTATGGCTACACCTTC.

The chain combines TRBV3-1 with TRBJ2-5, with 7 nucleotides matching TRBD1. With the DNA end fitting TRBJ2-1 better, the J assignment may be wrong. Germline V gene sequence: CDR1 LGHDT, CDR2 YNNKEL (reference sequence). This CDR3 has 14 residues. This CDR3 is CASSPRTGLNEQFF. CDR3 DNA: TGTGCCAGCAGCCCCCGGACAGGCTTGAATGAGCAGTTCTTC.

This chain uses TRBV5-1 with TRBJ1-2; the match to TRBD1 covers 7 bases. Losses at the gene ends were 4 bases for V and 2 bases for J; bases not matched to a gene: 2. The CDR3 covers 13 residues. Germline V lookup: CDR1 SGHRS, CDR2 YFSETQ. The CDR3: CASSGGQNYGYTF. Here the CDR3 DNA reads TGCGCCAGCAGCGGGGGACAGAACTATGGCTACACCTTC.

The rearrangement joins TRBV7-2 to TRBJ1-1; D remains ambiguous. Trimming pared 0 bases from V and 4 bases from J, leaving 9 bases between. Germline loops: CDR1 SGHTA, CDR2 FQGNSA. The CDR3 consists of 14 residues. CDR3 in DNA: TGTGCCAGCAGCTTAGCCGCCGATGCCACTGAAGCTTTCTTT. This translates into CASSLAADATEAFF.

This clonotype occurred a few times. This chain uses TRBV6-5 with TRBJ1-6; D gene ambiguous. V dropped 0 bases and J dropped 9 bases, with 12 bases sitting between them. Germline lookup yields CDR1 MNHEY and CDR2 SVGAGI. The length of the CDR3 is 15 residues. CDR3 DNA sequence: TGTGCCAGCAGTTACTCGAGCGCGGCAACTTCACCCCTCCACTTT. Residues: CASSYSSAATSPLHF.